Listed below are T cell receptor beta chains from one sample, sequenced in a study of T-cell memory formation after mild COVID-19. TCRdb re-called the 5' RACE reads through MiXCR, storing one row per CDR3 protein. Of roughly 14,000 distinct CDR3 sequences listed, roughly a fifth are singletons. Sequences were obtained from PBMCs or a T cell subset sorted from them (not recorded which). Receptors originate from a man aged 18 to 30 who had mild COVID-19 (a few samples of this study predate the infection). Cell type and time point are not known. The CDR3 runs from the conserved cysteine through the conserved F or W. D genes are given only for firm matches. Clone size is not always given. Where it is, it says once, few, many or a class for expanded clones.

.,few,TRBJ1-5,TRBV18,CASSFYSNQPQHF,TGTGCCAGCTCTTTTTATAGCAATCAGCCCCAGCATTTT
.,.,TRBJ2-7,TRBV7-9,CASSLNREGGVEQYF,TGTGCCAGCAGCCTCAACAGGGAAGGAGGCGTCGAGCAGTACTTC
TRBD2,many,TRBJ2-1,TRBV20-1,CSAYTSGGYNEQFF,TGCAGTGCTTATACTAGCGGGGGGTACAATGAGCAGTTCTTC
.,many,TRBJ2-3,TRBV10-3,CAISALSTDTQYF,TGTGCCATCAGTGCCCTAAGCACAGATACGCAGTATTTT
.,few,TRBJ2-5,TRBV7-3,CASSSDLGGTQYF,TGTGCCAGCAGCAGCGACCTGGGGGGGACCCAGTACTTC
.,many,TRBJ2-7,TRBV4-1,CASSLGPGSYEQYF,TGCGCCAGCAGCTTAGGGCCGGGTAGCTACGAGCAGTACTTC
.,many,TRBJ2-3,TRBV20-1,CSAGPGAISTDTQYF,TGCAGTGCTGGACCGGGGGCCATCAGCACAGATACGCAGTATTTT
.,.,TRBJ2-1,TRBV15,CATSRDVGNNEQFF,TGTGCCACCAGCAGAGATGTCGGAAACAATGAGCAGTTCTTC
.,few,TRBJ1-1,TRBV7-2,CASSFWDSRGENTEAFF,TGTGCCAGCAGCTTCTGGGATTCCCGGGGGGAGAACACTGAAGCTTTCTTT
.,few,TRBJ1-1,TRBV11-1,CASSPLTGTEAFF,TGTGCCAGCAGCCCGTTAACGGGAACTGAAGCTTTCTTT
.,many,TRBJ2-1,TRBV7-2,CASSLARPRPPTKYNEQFF,TGTGCCAGCAGCTTAGCGCGGCCTAGACCCCCAACCAAGTACAATGAGCAGTTCTTC
.,.,TRBJ2-3,TRBV5-1,CASSLGVSTDTQYF,TGCGCCAGCAGCTTGGGTGTTAGCACAGATACGCAGTATTTT
.,.,TRBJ2-5,TRBV12-5,CASRPSGQETQYF,TGTGCGAGCCGTCCGAGCGGGCAAGAGACCCAGTACTTC
.,few,TRBJ2-3,TRBV7-9,CASSPSAAASTDTQYF,TGTGCCAGCAGCCCCTCAGCCGCCGCCAGCACAGATACGCAGTATTTT
TRBD2,many,TRBJ2-1,TRBV7-9,CASSTPETGGDPSYNEQFF,TGTGCCAGCAGCACCCCCGAAACGGGGGGGGACCCATCCTACAATGAGCAGTTCTTC
.,many,TRBJ2-1,TRBV12-3/TRBV12-4,CASSPRGDNEQFF,TGTGCCAGCAGCCCCAGGGGCGACAATGAGCAGTTCTTC
.,many,TRBJ2-7,TRBV2,CASNRYYEQYF,TGTGCCAGCAATAGATATTACGAGCAGTACTTC
.,once,TRBJ2-7,TRBV3-1,CASSQAPSGEQYF,TGTGCCAGCAGCCAAGCTCCCAGCGGCGAGCAGTACTTC
.,many,TRBJ2-3,TRBV2,CATEVGLAGDGDTQYF,TGTGCCACGGAAGTCGGACTGGCAGGGGATGGAGATACGCAGTATTTT
.,few,TRBJ1-5,TRBV14,CASSQDRNQPQHF,TGTGCCAGCAGCCAAGACCGGAATCAGCCCCAGCATTTT
.,many,TRBJ1-2,TRBV9,CASSVGASSNYGYTF,TGTGCCAGCAGCGTAGGGGCAAGCTCTAACTATGGCTACACCTTC
TRBD2,once,TRBJ2-1,TRBV6-2/TRBV6-3,CASSEGLASVEQFF,TGTGCCAGCAGCGAGGGACTAGCAAGTGTTGAGCAGTTCTTC
.,many,TRBJ1-1,TRBV5-1,CASSESGDPNTEAFF,TGCGCCAGCAGTGAATCGGGGGACCCGAACACTGAAGCTTTCTTT
.,many,TRBJ2-7,TRBV7-6,CASSLRGEESEQYF,TGTGCCAGCAGCTTACGAGGGGAGGAGTCCGAGCAGTACTTC
.,many,TRBJ2-3,TRBV7-6,CASSLKSLTDTQYF,TGTGCCAGCAGCTTAAAAAGTCTTACAGATACGCAGTATTTT
TRBD1,.,TRBJ2-1,TRBV9,CASSAGQGARDEQFF,TGTGCCAGCAGCGCCGGACAGGGGGCTAGGGATGAGCAGTTCTTC
.,.,TRBJ1-6,TRBV9,CASGIGRNQGSPLHF,TGTGCCAGCGGGATTGGGAGAAATCAAGGTTCACCCCTCCACTTT
.,few,TRBJ1-2,TRBV6-6,CASSYSKGGNYGYTF,TGTGCCAGCAGTTACTCGAAGGGGGGGAACTATGGCTACACCTTC
.,many,TRBJ1-1,TRBV12-3/TRBV12-4,CASSLEVMGTEAFF,TGTGCCAGCAGTTTAGAGGTTATGGGCACTGAAGCTTTCTTT
TRBD1,many,TRBJ1-1,TRBV4-1,CASSQDGPGGSGTEAFF,TGCGCCAGCAGCCAAGATGGGCCAGGGGGCTCGGGGACTGAAGCTTTCTTT
.,once,TRBJ1-1,TRBV6-2/TRBV6-3,CASSYGRAEAFF,TGTGCCAGCAGTTACGGGAGGGCTGAAGCTTTCTTT
TRBD1,many,TRBJ1-1,TRBV7-2,CASSRTGYYTEAFF,TGTGCCAGCAGTCGGACAGGGTATTACACTGAAGCTTTCTTT
.,many,TRBJ1-1,TRBV4-3,CASTSFWGALNTEAFF,TGCGCCAGCACGTCTTTTTGGGGGGCCTTGAACACTGAAGCTTTCTTT
.,many,TRBJ1-2,TRBV6-6,CASSYSRVGYTF,TGTGCCAGCAGTTACTCCAGGGTTGGCTACACCTTC
.,.,TRBJ2-1,TRBV28,CASSSGGLGIHNEQFF,TGTGCCAGCAGTTCAGGGGGGTTAGGCATCCACAATGAGCAGTTCTTC
.,.,TRBJ1-1,TRBV6-5,CASSYNTGTTSEAFF,TGTGCCAGCAGTTACAATACAGGGACGACCTCTGAAGCTTTCTTT
.,many,TRBJ2-1,TRBV7-9,CASSPDANNEQFF,TGTGCCAGCAGCCCGGACGCCAACAATGAGCAGTTCTTC
.,many,TRBJ1-4,TRBV5-1,CASSLRGERNEKLFF,TGCGCCAGCAGCTTGCGCGGTGAGAGAAATGAAAAACTGTTTTTT
.,.,TRBJ2-7,TRBV6-1,CASSGGSAPREQYF,TGTGCCAGCAGTGGCGGGTCCGCGCCTCGGGAGCAGTACTTC
.,many,TRBJ1-2,TRBV5-1,CASSLDTRLYGYTF,TGCGCCAGCAGCTTGGACACGAGGCTCTATGGCTACACCTTC